The 10 T cell receptor beta chains below come from one sample, sequenced in a study of blood T cell repertoires in COVID-19. Clones were sequenced by immunoSEQ multiplex PCR, and TCRdb holds only the in-frame ones, with some missing. Of 95,000 to 100,000 clones listed, roughly 80% are singletons. Sequencing was carried out using peripheral blood. The receptor source for this set is an older woman with acute or convalescent COVID-19.

The gene calls are TRBV15 and TRBJ2-6; D not certain. Germline CDR1 is LNHNV and CDR2 is YYDKDF (reference sequence). Trimming shortened V by 1 base and J by 1 base, and 2 bases separated the two germline ends. The CDR3 loop spans 14 amino acids. CDR3 amino acids: CATSRASGANVLTF. The CDR3 coding sequence is TGTGCCACCAGCAGAGCTTCTGGGGCCAACGTCCTGACTTTC.

The gene calls are TRBV29-1 and TRBJ1-2; 9 bases line up with TRBD1. Looked up from germline, CDR1 is SQVTM and CDR2 is ANQGSEA. Germline trimming cut 7 bases from V and 3 bases from J; bases unmatched to any gene: 3. The CDR3 extends over 12 amino acids. This CDR3 reads CSGGQGDYGYTF. DNA of the CDR3: TGCAGCGGGGGACAGGGAGACTATGGCTACACCTTC.

The chain carries TRBV7-3 and TRBJ2-7, with 12 positions matching TRBD1. V lost 5 bases, J lost 2 bases, and 7 bases stayed unmatched. Germline loops: CDR1 SGHTA, CDR2 FQGTGA. The CDR3 runs 16 residues. CDR3 nucleotide sequence: TGTGCCAGCAGCCCAGTTCGGGACAGGGGGCCCTACGAGCAGTACTTC. Encoded protein: CASSPVRDRGPYEQYF.

The rearrangement joins TRBV28 to TRBJ1-2; a weak D match, TRBD1 (5 bases). The germline gives CDR1 MDHEN, CDR2 SYDVKM. This CDR3 has 13 residues. V was shortened by 5 bases and J by 8 bases, with 15 bases between the two germline ends. CDR3 loop: CASSAGLPMGYTF. The CDR3 DNA is TGTGCCAGCAGTGCGGGGCTCCCGATGGGCTACACCTTC.

The gene calls are TRBV2 and TRBJ1-5; D may be TRBD1 (6 bases). CDR3 size: 13 residues. The germline gives CDR1 SNHLY, CDR2 FYNNEI. Deletions cut 9 bases from V and 0 bases from J, with 9 bases between. The CDR3 bases are TGTGCCAGTCGACAGGATAGCAATCAGCCCCAGCATTTT. Translated: CASRQDSNQPQHF. Drawing the rest from reference TRBV2 and TRBJ1-5, the complete variable domain is EPEVTQTPSHQVTQMGQEVILRCVPISNHLYFYWYRQILGQKVEFLVSFYNNEISEKSEIFDDQFSVERPDGSNFTLKIRSTKLEDSAMYFCASRQDSNQPQHFGDGTRLSIL.

The V and J genes are TRBV18 and TRBJ1-4; 7 bases align to TRBD1. V shed 1 base, J shed 5 bases, and the junction held 7 bases outside the gene matches. Germline CDR1 KGHSH, CDR2 LQKENI. CDR3 length equals 16 residues. As DNA, the CDR3 is TGTGCCAGCTCACCACGCACCCCGGGACAGAATGAAAAACTGTTTTTT. This translates into CASSPRTPGQNEKLFF.

The chain carries TRBV19 and TRBJ2-1; maybe TRBD2 (5 bases). The CDR3 covers 16 residues. V lost 5 bases to trimming and J lost 0 bases, with 14 bases between them. Germline V lookup: CDR1 LNHDA, CDR2 SQIVND (reference sequence). The CDR3, as DNA: TGTGCCAGTAGTTCTTCAAGGACTTACTCCTACAATGAGCAGTTCTTC. It specifies CASSSSRTYSYNEQFF.

V and J are TRBV7-3 and TRBJ1-2, with 8 bases aligning to TRBD1. The CDR3 has 13 residues. V shed 5 bases and J 7 bases; nucleotides not matched to a gene: 6. CDR1 is SGHTA, CDR2 FQGTGA, per germline. The CDR3, as DNA: TGTGCCAGCAGCGCCGACAGGGGACTTGGCTACACCTTC. Translating it yields CASSADRGLGYTF.

The rearrangement uses TRBV5-1 and TRBJ1-3; D remains ambiguous. This CDR3 is 14 amino acids long. Looked up from germline, CDR1 is SGHRS and CDR2 is YFSETQ. Trimming left V 0 bases short and J 8 bases short, with 12 bases between. Here the CDR3 reads CASSLAGSEDTIYF. Here the CDR3 DNA reads TGCGCCAGCAGCTTGGCGGGAAGTGAGGACACCATATATTTT.

The chain uses TRBV3-1 (or the pseudogene TRBV3-2) and TRBJ1-1, with D perhaps TRBD1 (5 bases). Looked up from germline, CDR1 is LGHDT and CDR2 is YNNKEL (reference sequence). Trimming stripped 0 bases from V and 7 bases from J, with 21 bases between. The CDR3 is 17 residues long. CDR3 coding DNA: TGTGCCAGCAGCCAAGATAGCGGGAGCGGTTACGGGGGTGAAGCTTTCTTT. It specifies CASSQDSGSGYGGEAFF.